What follows describes a single T cell receptor beta chain. The method was immunoSEQ multiplex PCR; TCRdb's version includes in-frame clones alone and lacks a portion of them. This sample has over 70,000 clones, with about 94% found just once. The junction had 15 bases not matched to a gene; V was cut back by 5 bases and J by 8 bases. CDR1 and CDR2 from the germline V gene are SNHLY and FYNNEI. This CDR3 region has 17 residues. The source of the sample is a study of technical replicates of blood from several donors. The rearrangement joins TRBV2 to TRBJ2-1, with 10 bases fitting TRBD2. Sequenced material: T cells isolated from PBMCs. This TCR was recovered from a human donor in good health. CDR3 sequence reads: CASSPATWSGRGDEQFF. CDR3 coding DNA: TGTGCCAGCAGTCCGGCGACGTGGAGCGGGAGGGGGGATGAGCAGTTCTTC.